The present T cell receptor (beta chain) was sequenced within a study of cytotoxic CD8 clonotypes in ibrutinib-treated CLL. About the research overall: Each sample contained, on average, 255,043 productive templates and roughly 100,000 productive rearrangements.

General study findings and limits: Clonality increased at ibrutinib response and stayed stable in sustained remission. At progression, however, it fell back toward baseline.

The table came from immunoSEQ multiplex PCR; TCRdb's copy has only in-frame clones and leaves some out. The sample shows some 25,000 clones, less than 80% of them seen only once. V lost 1 base to trimming and J lost 5 bases; unmatched junction nucleotides: 13. The CDR3 has 18 amino acids. Germline lookup yields CDR1 SGHAT and CDR2 FQNNGV. As regards this clone: The antigen is undetermined.

The chain is built from TRBV11-2 and TRBJ2-3, with 9 positions matching TRBD2. This clonotype was sampled from a human donor with chronic lymphocytic leukemia. The source material was PBMCs, sampled before ibrutinib treatment. The CDR3 protein is CASSLGVGSGGEGDTQYF. The DNA for the CDR3 is TGTGCCAGCAGCTTAGGGGTGGGTAGCGGGGGCGAGGGAGATACGCAGTATTTT. The variable domain in full, with the rest retrieved from reference TRBV11-2 and TRBJ2-3, is EAGVAQSPRYKIIEKRQSVAFWCNPISGHATLYWYQQILGQGPKLLIQFQNNGVVDDSQLPKDRFSAERLKGVDSTLKIQPAKLEDSAVYLCASSLGVGSGGEGDTQYFGPGTRLTVL.